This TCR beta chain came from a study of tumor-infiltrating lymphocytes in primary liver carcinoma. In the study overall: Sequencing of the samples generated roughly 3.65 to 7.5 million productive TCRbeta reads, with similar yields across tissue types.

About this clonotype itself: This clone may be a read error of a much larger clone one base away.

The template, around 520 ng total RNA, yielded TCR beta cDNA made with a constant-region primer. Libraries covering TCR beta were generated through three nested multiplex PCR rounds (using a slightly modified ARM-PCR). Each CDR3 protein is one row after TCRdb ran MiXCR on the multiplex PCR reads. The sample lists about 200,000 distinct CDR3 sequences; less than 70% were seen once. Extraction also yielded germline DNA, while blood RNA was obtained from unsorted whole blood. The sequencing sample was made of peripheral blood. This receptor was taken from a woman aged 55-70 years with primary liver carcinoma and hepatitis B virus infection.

This CDR3 reads CASSRGAGGTYNEQFF. In DNA form, the CDR3 reads TGTGCCAGCAGCCGGGGAGCGGGAGGCACTTACAATGAGCAGTTCTTC. J is TRBJ2-1 and V is TRBV6-5; 9 bases map to TRBD2. Per germline, CDR1 MNHEY and CDR2 SVGAGI. CDR3 length: 16 residues. V lost 6 bases and J lost 4; bases outside the gene matches: 10.